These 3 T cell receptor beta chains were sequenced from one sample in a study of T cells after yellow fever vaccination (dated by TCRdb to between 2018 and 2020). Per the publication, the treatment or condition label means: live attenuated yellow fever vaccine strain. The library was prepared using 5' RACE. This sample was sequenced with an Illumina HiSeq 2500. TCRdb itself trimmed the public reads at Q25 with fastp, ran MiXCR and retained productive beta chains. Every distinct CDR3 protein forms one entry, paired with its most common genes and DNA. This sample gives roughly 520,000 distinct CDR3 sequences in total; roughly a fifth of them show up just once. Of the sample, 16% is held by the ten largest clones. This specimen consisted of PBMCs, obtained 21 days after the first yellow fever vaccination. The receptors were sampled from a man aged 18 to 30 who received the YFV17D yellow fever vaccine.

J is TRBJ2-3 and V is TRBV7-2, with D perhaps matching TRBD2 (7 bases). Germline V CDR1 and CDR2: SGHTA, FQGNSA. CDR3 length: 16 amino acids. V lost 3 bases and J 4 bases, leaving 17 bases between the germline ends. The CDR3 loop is CASSFGLGGGADTQYF. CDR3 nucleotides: TGTGCCAGCAGCTTTGGACTAGGGGGAGGCGCAGATACGCAGTATTTT. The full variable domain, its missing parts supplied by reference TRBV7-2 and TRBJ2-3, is GAGVSQSPSNKVTEKGKDVELRCDPISGHTALYWYRQSLGQGLEFLIYFQGNSAPDKSGLPSDRFSAERTGGSVSTLTIQRTQQEDSAVYLCASSFGLGGGADTQYFGPGTRLTVL.

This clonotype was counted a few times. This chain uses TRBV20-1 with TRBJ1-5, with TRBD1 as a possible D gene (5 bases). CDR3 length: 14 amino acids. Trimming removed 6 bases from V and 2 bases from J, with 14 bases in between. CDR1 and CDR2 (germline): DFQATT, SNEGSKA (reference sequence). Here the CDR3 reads CSARQWSGNQPQHF. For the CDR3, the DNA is TGCAGTGCCAGACAGTGGTCTGGCAATCAGCCCCAGCATTTT.

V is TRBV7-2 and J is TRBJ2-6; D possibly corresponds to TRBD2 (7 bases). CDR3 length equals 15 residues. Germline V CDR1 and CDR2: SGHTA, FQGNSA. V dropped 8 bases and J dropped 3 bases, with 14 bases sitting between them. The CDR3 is CASRQRDNGANVLTF. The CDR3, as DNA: TGTGCCAGCCGACAGCGGGACAATGGGGCCAACGTCCTGACTTTC.